These T cell receptor beta chains were read from a single sample in a study of cytomegalovirus exposure and HLA in healthy donors. Assay: immunoSEQ multiplex PCR; the TCRdb copy retains only in-frame clones and omits some. The sample includes 100,000 to 150,000 clones, approximately 82% seen only once; the top ten take approximately 3%. Sequencing input: PBMCs. The receptors come from a boy younger than 10 in good health and CMV-seronegative. Both conserved end residues are trimmed from each CDR3. Size tells how often a clone was seen (once, few, many) or the class of an expanded clone, and some rows leave it out.

>TRBV7-9|-|TRBJ1-3
ASSVTQGASGNTIY
>TRBV29-1|-|TRBJ2-7
SGTTGGDSYEQY
>TRBV5-6|-|TRBJ2-7
ASSLDSQAYEQY
>TRBV14|-|TRBJ2-3
ASSPAWGQGTDTQY
>TRBV19|-|TRBJ1-2
ATRTEDYGYT
>TRBV27|-|TRBJ1-6
ASSFVSEINSGLH
>TRBV11-3|-|TRBJ2-5
ASSLARGMTQY
>TRBV5-4|-|TRBJ1-2
ASSLGPAAAGGYT
>TRBV5-1|-|TRBJ1-4
ASSFGQGGEKLF
>TRBV5-1|-|TRBJ2-2
ASSLLSRNTGELF
>TRBV10-3|-|TRBJ1-2
AISPSGLGGYT
>TRBV27|once|TRBJ1-4
ASTRQGPGTEKLF
>TRBV6-1|-|TRBJ2-4
ASSVKGYIQY
>TRBV29-1|-|TRBJ1-3
SVRVSGNTIY
>TRBV6-1|-|TRBJ1-1
ASSESRGGTEAF
>TRBV9|-|TRBJ1-2
ASSSSTGGGYT
>TRBV4-2|-|TRBJ2-7
ASSQVAGTGSSYEQY
>TRBV4-1|-|TRBJ1-2
ASSPPSQGTYGYT
>TRBV7-9|-|TRBJ2-6
ASSLLAGEAGANVLT
>TRBV2|few|TRBJ2-7
ASTRDRTYEQY
>TRBV4-2|-|TRBJ2-7
ASSHDRFSYEQY
>TRBV19|-|TRBJ2-7
ASSSSGSTYEQY
>TRBV5-1|-|TRBJ2-1
ASSLEHRSYNEQF
>TRBV18|-|TRBJ1-5
ASSRGYNQPQH
>TRBV20-1|-|TRBJ2-1
SAAVLLEQF
>TRBV6-5|-|TRBJ1-2
ASASVDYGYT
>TRBV4-1|-|TRBJ2-7
ASSQPEGAGTGVWEQY
>TRBV7-2|-|TRBJ1-2
ASSLDPGDPNYGYT
>TRBV7-2|-|TRBJ2-3
ASSSGTSFSTDTQY
>TRBV9|once|TRBJ1-1
ASSVGPVNTEAF
>TRBV6-1|-|TRBJ2-3
ASSPSSGFTDTQY
>TRBV1|-|TRBJ1-5
TSSLREGGPNQPQH
>TRBV6-1|few|TRBJ1-5
ASSGGHLREPQH
>TRBV7-2|-|TRBJ1-2
ASSSETENYGYT
>TRBV21-1|few|TRBJ2-1
ASSRKPGRHYNEQF
>TRBV5-1|-|TRBJ1-2
ASSLGAGTDDYGYT
>TRBV7-2|-|TRBJ2-1
ASSPRQTNEQF
>TRBV4-2|-|TRBJ1-1
ASSQDLDGVTEAF
>TRBV27|-|TRBJ1-3
ASSLGRTGNTIY
>TRBV9|-|TRBJ2-3
ASSPRGVAGTDTQY
>TRBV4-1|-|TRBJ1-1
ASSHEGTGVETEAF
>TRBV9|-|TRBJ2-1
ASSPSAGSSYNEQF
>TRBV9|-|TRBJ1-1
ASGPWGGHARRTEAF
>TRBV7-9|-|TRBJ1-4
ASSPIPGQGGEKLF
>TRBV7-9|-|TRBJ2-7
ASSSDSPGLAGAYEQY
>TRBV9|-|TRBJ2-5
ASSFSTGTGETQY
>TRBV11-3|-|TRBJ2-2
ASSLASGGSGELF
>TRBV5-3|-|TRBJ1-5
ARSPPWAGAYQPQH
>TRBV2|-|TRBJ2-3
ASTPGQGPDTQY
>TRBV7-3|-|TRBJ2-5
ASSSGLGSETQY
>TRBV9|once|TRBJ1-1
ASSLGGQNTEAF
>TRBV6-5|-|TRBJ2-7
ASRSVAEQY
>TRBV9|-|TRBJ1-5
ASSPGTASNQPQH
>TRBV7-2|once|TRBJ1-1
ASSFFTGMNTEAF
>TRBV7-9|-|TRBJ2-4
ASSLVKRVAKNIQY
>TRBV9|-|TRBJ2-3
ASSVGGGNTDTQY
>TRBV13|-|TRBJ2-1
ASSPPLAGAPSSYNEQF
>TRBV5-6|-|TRBJ1-1
ASSLGQGGDTEAF
>TRBV7-9|-|TRBJ2-1
ASTLSGYLSDEQF
>TRBV5-1|-|TRBJ1-1
ASSFRTGSTEAF